This T cell receptor (beta chain) comes out of a study of radiation and T cells in renal cell carcinoma. Overall study findings and caveats: Baseline intratumoral clonotype presence is unknown without pretreatment biopsies.

The data were produced by immunoSEQ multiplex PCR, yet TCRdb's version contains in-frame clones alone and is incomplete. This sample has approximately 90,000 clones; 70% to 90% occur once, and the top ten carry approximately 8%. The V gene's germline CDR1 is GTSNPN and CDR2 SVGIG (reference sequence). The V and J ends lost 2 bases and 8 bases respectively, with 9 bases between them. The CDR3 is 11 residues long. Concerning this clone itself: What it binds is not known.

The time point: baseline pretreatment blood. Treatment described: 15 Gy SBRT to primary tumor, nephrectomy 4 weeks later. The source material was blood, sampled from a patient whose treatment included radiotherapy and nephrectomy. V and J are TRBV30 and TRBJ1-1; unclear D gene. The receptor was derived from a man aged 50-59 years with renal cell carcinoma. The DNA of the CDR3 is TGTGCCTGGAGTTCATACAGAGAAGCTTTCTTT. This sequence encodes CAWSSYREAFF.